The rows below give T cell receptor beta chains drawn from one sample of a study of blood T cells in healthy people across ages. TCRdb itself ran the 5' RACE reads through MiXCR, one entry per CDR3 protein. The sample gives 780,000 or so distinct CDR3 sequences, roughly 50% of which show up once; around 24% is in the top ten. The sequenced sample was blood. The receptors were sampled from a man aged 35 to 55 in good health. Both conserved end residues are part of each CDR3. The order of the fields is J gene, CDR3 length, V gene, D gene, clone size, CDR3 protein, CDR3 DNA. D genes are given only for firm matches. Only some rows state a clone size, as once, few, many or a class for expanded clones.

J: TRBJ1-1
length: 15
V: TRBV7-9
D: NA
size: NA
CDR3: CASSLESRMGTEAFF
DNA: TGTGCCAGCAGCTTAGAGTCCCGGATGGGCACTGAAGCTTTCTTT

J: TRBJ2-1
length: 18
V: TRBV7-9
D: TRBD2
size: many
CDR3: CASSTETGTSGSYNEQFF
DNA: TGTGCCAGCAGCACCGAGACCGGGACTAGCGGTTCCTACAATGAGCAGTTCTTC

J: TRBJ2-2
length: 13
V: TRBV28
D: NA
size: NA
CDR3: CASGPLHTGELFF
DNA: TGTGCCAGTGGTCCTTTACACACCGGGGAGCTGTTTTTT

J: TRBJ2-7
length: 12
V: TRBV7-9
D: NA
size: NA
CDR3: CASSSVTYEQYF
DNA: TGTGCCAGCAGCTCAGTGACTTACGAGCAGTACTTC

J: TRBJ2-3
length: 14
V: TRBV10-3
D: TRBD2
size: few
CDR3: CATRTSASTDTQYF
DNA: TGTGCCACCCGGACTAGCGCTAGCACAGATACGCAGTATTTT

J: TRBJ2-7
length: 14
V: TRBV28
D: NA
size: once
CDR3: CASRETTGYYEQYF
DNA: TGTGCCAGCAGAGAGACGACAGGATACTACGAGCAGTACTTC

J: TRBJ2-4
length: 15
V: TRBV7-2
D: TRBD1
size: NA
CDR3: CASSLATGGKNIQYF
DNA: TGTGCCAGCAGCTTAGCGACAGGGGGCAAAAACATTCAGTACTTC

J: TRBJ2-5
length: 14
V: TRBV27
D: TRBD2
size: NA
CDR3: CASSSGLAQETQYF
DNA: TGTGCCAGCAGTTCGGGACTAGCCCAAGAGACCCAGTACTTC

J: TRBJ2-7
length: 13
V: TRBV6-2/TRBV6-3
D: NA
size: NA
CDR3: CASSQGPSGEQYF
DNA: TGTGCCAGCAGTCAAGGCCCATCCGGCGAGCAGTACTTC

J: TRBJ2-1
length: 14
V: TRBV20-1
D: NA
size: few
CDR3: CSAAGGFSYNEQFF
DNA: TGCAGTGCTGCCGGGGGCTTCTCCTACAATGAGCAGTTCTTC

J: TRBJ2-7
length: 15
V: TRBV12-3/TRBV12-4
D: NA
size: NA
CDR3: CASSLTGRGAYEQYF
DNA: TGTGCCAGCAGTTTAACAGGACGGGGAGCCTACGAGCAGTACTTC

J: TRBJ2-7
length: 14
V: TRBV4-2
D: NA
size: NA
CDR3: CASSRTRDAYEQYF
DNA: TGTGCCAGCAGCAGAACTAGGGACGCGTACGAGCAGTACTTC